These T cell receptor beta chains were read from a single sample in a study of T cells in Graves' hyperthyroidism and ophthalmopathy. Each CDR3 protein is one row after TCRdb ran MiXCR on the multiplex PCR reads. The repertoire has 540,000 or so distinct CDR3 sequences, roughly 50% of them found once; the top ten carry around 20%. Sequencing was done on a sample of peripheral blood or thyroid tissue (not recorded which). The receptor source for this set is an adult woman with Graves' disease, either hyperthyroidism or ophthalmopathy (not recorded which). Each CDR3 is given with its conserved first and last residue. A D gene is named only where the DNA matches it firmly. Some rows mark clone size as missing; the rest say once, few, many or name a class of expanded clone.

clone_size: NA
d_call: NA
v_call: TRBV12-5
j_call: TRBJ1-2
cdr3_aa: CASGSDTGNTF
cdr3_nt: TGTGCTAGTGGTTCAGATACTGGAAACACCTTC

clone_size: NA
d_call: NA
v_call: TRBV29-1
j_call: TRBJ2-7
cdr3_aa: CSVGTDATYEQYF
cdr3_nt: TGCAGCGTGGGGACTGACGCTACCTACGAGCAGTACTTC

clone_size: NA
d_call: NA
v_call: TRBV7-9
j_call: TRBJ1-1
cdr3_aa: CAIGRNTEAFF
cdr3_nt: TGTGCCATCGGACGGAACACTGAAGCTTTCTTT

clone_size: NA
d_call: NA
v_call: TRBV10-3
j_call: TRBJ1-5
cdr3_aa: CAISEGHFSNQPQHF
cdr3_nt: TGTGCCATCAGTGAGGGGCACTTTAGCAATCAGCCCCAGCATTTT

clone_size: NA
d_call: NA
v_call: TRBV2
j_call: TRBJ1-3
cdr3_aa: CASSEELTGDTIYF
cdr3_nt: TGTGCCAGCAGTGAGGAGCTCACCGGGGACACCATATATTTT

clone_size: NA
d_call: NA
v_call: TRBV4-1
j_call: TRBJ2-7
cdr3_aa: CASSQDPGPSYEQYF
cdr3_nt: TGCGCCAGCAGCCAAGATCCGGGGCCCTCCTACGAGCAGTACTTC

clone_size: NA
d_call: TRBD1
v_call: TRBV29-1
j_call: TRBJ2-7
cdr3_aa: CSTRQGTYEQYF
cdr3_nt: TGCAGCACCCGACAGGGGACCTACGAGCAGTACTTC

clone_size: many
d_call: TRBD2
v_call: TRBV12-3/TRBV12-4
j_call: TRBJ2-6
cdr3_aa: CASSFRTSRAPSGANVLTF
cdr3_nt: TGTGCCAGCAGTTTCCGGACTAGCAGGGCACCTTCTGGGGCCAACGTCCTGACTTTC

clone_size: NA
d_call: NA
v_call: TRBV6-5
j_call: TRBJ2-6
cdr3_aa: CASSYPGTGANVLTF
cdr3_nt: TGTGCCAGCAGTTATCCAGGGACTGGGGCCAACGTCCTGACTTTC

clone_size: many
d_call: TRBD2
v_call: TRBV10-3
j_call: TRBJ2-5
cdr3_aa: CAIRDNSGGETQYF
cdr3_nt: TGTGCCATCAGGGACAACTCGGGAGGGGAGACCCAGTACTTC

clone_size: many
d_call: NA
v_call: TRBV12-5
j_call: TRBJ1-5
cdr3_aa: CASGLAKRYLPQHF
cdr3_nt: TGTGCTAGTGGTTTGGCGAAGAGATATCTGCCCCAGCATTTT

clone_size: NA
d_call: TRBD1
v_call: TRBV12-3/TRBV12-4
j_call: TRBJ1-2
cdr3_aa: CASSLGTGDSGNTF
cdr3_nt: TGTGCCAGCAGCCTGGGCACAGGGGACTCTGGAAACACCTTC

clone_size: few
d_call: NA
v_call: TRBV15
j_call: TRBJ2-7
cdr3_aa: CATGRGENSYEQYF
cdr3_nt: TGTGCCACCGGGAGAGGGGAGAACTCCTACGAGCAGTACTTC

clone_size: NA
d_call: NA
v_call: TRBV7-8
j_call: TRBJ1-5
cdr3_aa: CASSPLAGVMSNQPQHF
cdr3_nt: TGTGCCAGCAGCCCTTTAGCGGGCGTAATGAGCAATCAGCCCCAGCATTTT

clone_size: many
d_call: NA
v_call: TRBV12-3/TRBV12-4
j_call: TRBJ1-2
cdr3_aa: CASSLDSYYGYTF
cdr3_nt: TGTGCCAGCAGTTTGGACAGCTACTATGGCTACACCTTC

clone_size: many
d_call: NA
v_call: TRBV20-1
j_call: TRBJ1-5
cdr3_aa: CSAPSTGQPRPGQPQHF
cdr3_nt: TGCAGTGCACCTAGTACAGGGCAACCGCGACCGGGACAGCCCCAGCATTTT

clone_size: NA
d_call: TRBD1
v_call: TRBV2
j_call: TRBJ2-5
cdr3_aa: CASSLDRRRETQYF
cdr3_nt: TGTGCCAGCAGTTTGGACAGGCGCAGGGAGACCCAGTACTTC

clone_size: NA
d_call: TRBD2
v_call: TRBV2
j_call: TRBJ2-6
cdr3_aa: CASSEGETLAGGSSGANVLTF
cdr3_nt: TGTGCCAGCAGTGAAGGGGAGACTCTAGCGGGAGGGAGCTCTGGGGCCAACGTCCTGACTTTC

clone_size: many
d_call: TRBD1
v_call: TRBV10-2
j_call: TRBJ2-7
cdr3_aa: CASRTGGTGYEQYF
cdr3_nt: TGCGCCAGCAGGACAGGGGGCACGGGCTACGAGCAGTACTTC

clone_size: NA
d_call: TRBD1
v_call: TRBV6-1
j_call: TRBJ1-6
cdr3_aa: CASSGQGRHSPLHF
cdr3_nt: TGTGCCAGCAGTGGACAGGGTCGGCATTCACCCCTCCACTTT

clone_size: NA
d_call: TRBD2
v_call: TRBV7-3
j_call: TRBJ2-2
cdr3_aa: CASSLTGESREQFF
cdr3_nt: TGTGCCAGCAGCTTAACTGGAGAGTCGCGGGAGCAGTTTTTT

clone_size: NA
d_call: TRBD1
v_call: TRBV5-1
j_call: TRBJ2-2
cdr3_aa: CASSFPGQGNTGELFF
cdr3_nt: TGCGCCAGCAGCTTCCCGGGACAGGGGAACACCGGGGAGCTGTTTTTT